Listed here is a single T cell receptor (beta chain). Its antigen is unidentified. cDNA came from 0.5 to 1 ug RNA primed by random hexamers. MiXCR was run by TCRdb on the immunoSEQ multiplex PCR reads, yielding one entry per CDR3 protein. The repertoire holds about 210,000 distinct CDR3 sequences, nearly 97% seen once, with 0.085% to 0.095% in the top ten. This sample stems from a study of CD8 T cells in Susac syndrome. Findings and caveats of the study: Individuals included in the TCR sequencing and HLA analysis were acknowledged by the study to be relatively few in number.

V gave up 3 bases and J gave up 0 bases, with 7 bases separating them. The CDR3 is 15 residues long. Germline CDR1 reads SGHRS; CDR2 reads YFSETQ. Peripheral blood CD8+ and CD4+ T cells were profiled by TCR beta sequencing. The sample consisted of CD4+ T cells from PBMCs. This chain uses TRBV5-1 with TRBJ2-6; D possibly matches TRBD1 or TRBD2 (5 bases each). This receptor was identified in a human donor with multiple sclerosis. The CDR3 sequence is CASSSGPSGANVLTF. CDR3 nucleotide sequence: TGCGCCAGCAGCTCGGGGCCCTCTGGGGCCAACGTCCTGACTTTC.